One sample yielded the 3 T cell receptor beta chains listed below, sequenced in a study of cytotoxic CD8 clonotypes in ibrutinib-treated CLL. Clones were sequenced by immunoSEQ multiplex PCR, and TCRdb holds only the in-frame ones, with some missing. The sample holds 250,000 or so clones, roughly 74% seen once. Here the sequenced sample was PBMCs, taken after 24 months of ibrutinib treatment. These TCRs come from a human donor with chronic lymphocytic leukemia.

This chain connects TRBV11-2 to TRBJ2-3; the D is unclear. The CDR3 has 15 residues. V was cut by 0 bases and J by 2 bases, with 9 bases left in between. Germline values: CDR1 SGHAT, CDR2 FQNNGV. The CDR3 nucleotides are TGTGCCAGCAGCTTAGATCGTAGGTACACAGATACGCAGTATTTT. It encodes CASSLDRRYTDTQYF.

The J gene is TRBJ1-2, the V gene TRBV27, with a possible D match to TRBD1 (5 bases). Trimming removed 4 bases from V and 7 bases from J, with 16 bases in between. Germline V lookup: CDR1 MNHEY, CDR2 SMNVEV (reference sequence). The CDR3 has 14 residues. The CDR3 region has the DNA TGTGCCAGCAGTTACCGGGACTACGCAGGTGGCTACACCTTC. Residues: CASSYRDYAGGYTF.

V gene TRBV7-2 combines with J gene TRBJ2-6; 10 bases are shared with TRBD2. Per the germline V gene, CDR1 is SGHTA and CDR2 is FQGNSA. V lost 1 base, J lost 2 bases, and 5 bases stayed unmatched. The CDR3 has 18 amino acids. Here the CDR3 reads CASSLGLLAGAGANVLTF. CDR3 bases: TGTGCCAGCAGCTTAGGTCTTCTAGCGGGAGCTGGGGCCAACGTCCTGACTTTC.